The rows below give T cell receptor beta chains drawn from one sample of a study of blood T cell repertoires in COVID-19. Produced via immunoSEQ multiplex PCR; TCRdb's table is partial and in-frame only. The sample shows about 80,000 clones, roughly four fifths of them seen only once. The sequenced sample consisted of peripheral blood. The origin of the receptors is a woman aged 70-85 years with acute or convalescent COVID-19. The CDR3 runs from the conserved cysteine through the conserved F or W. The D gene is left open where the match is weak. Where a row states a size, it is once, few, many or the class of an expanded clone; other rows omit it.

abundance	d_gene	len	v_gene	j_gene	CDR3aa	CDR3nt
.	TRBD1	13	TRBV10-3	TRBJ1-1	CAITSGQGAEAFF	TGTGCCATCACCTCCGGACAGGGGGCTGAAGCTTTCTTT
.	.	17	TRBV6-1	TRBJ1-4	CASSEVTITNRNEKLFF	TGTGCCAGCAGTGAAGTAACTATCACAAACCGGAATGAAAAACTGTTTTTT
few	.	12	TRBV29-1	TRBJ1-1	CSVRSGGTEAFF	TGCAGCGTTCGATCGGGGGGCACTGAAGCTTTCTTT
.	TRBD2	19	TRBV5-1	TRBJ2-1	CASSPGLAGGLSNYNEQFF	TGCGCCAGCAGCCCCGGACTAGCGGGAGGCCTAAGTAACTACAATGAGCAGTTCTTC
.	TRBD2	17	TRBV7-3	TRBJ2-2	CASSSRLAGELSGELFF	TGTGCCAGCAGCTCCCGACTAGCGGGAGAGTTATCCGGGGAGCTGTTTTTT
.	.	14	TRBV5-4	TRBJ1-2	CASRGRVDRYGYTF	TGTGCCAGCAGGGGCAGGGTCGATCGCTATGGCTACACCTTC
.	TRBD2	15	TRBV6-6	TRBJ2-7	CASRPAGGLKYEQYF	TGTGCCAGCAGGCCAGCGGGAGGGCTTAAGTACGAGCAGTACTTC
.	TRBD1	13	TRBV2	TRBJ1-2	CASRGQAGRGYTF	TGTGCCAGCAGAGGACAGGCGGGCCGCGGCTACACCTTC
.	.	14	TRBV6-1	TRBJ1-5	CASMEGRYNQPQHF	TGTGCCAGCATGGAGGGCCGGTACAATCAGCCCCAGCATTTT
few	.	15	TRBV19	TRBJ2-5	CASSISFGTPETQYF	TGTGCCAGTAGTATTTCCTTCGGGACTCCCGAGACCCAGTACTTC
.	.	15	TRBV3-1/TRBV3-2	TRBJ1-6	CASSQVDSGNSPLHF	TGTGCCAGCAGCCAAGTAGACAGCGGGAATTCACCCCTCCACTTT
.	.	15	TRBV29-1	TRBJ1-2	CSVEEPGDRNYGYTF	TGCAGCGTTGAAGAACCAGGGGACCGTAACTATGGCTACACCTTC
.	.	14	TRBV5-4	TRBJ2-5	CASSSTGRRETQYF	TGTGCCAGCAGTTCAACAGGGCGTAGGGAGACCCAGTACTTC
.	.	20	TRBV4-1	TRBJ2-4	CASSQAQGWGGDLAKNIQYF	TGCGCCAGCAGCCAAGCTCAGGGCTGGGGGGGCGACCTAGCCAAAAACATTCAGTACTTC